The 12 T cell receptor beta chains below come from one sample, sequenced in a study of blood T cell repertoires in COVID-19. The assay was immunoSEQ multiplex PCR, and TCRdb's table has in-frame clones only and misses some. This sample carries about 160,000 clones, around 84% of them seen once, and the ten largest clones take more than 2%. Sequencing input: peripheral blood. The receptors were gathered from a man in his 70s with acute or convalescent COVID-19.

This clone was observed at least ten times. The chain uses TRBV7-2 and TRBJ2-3, with TRBD1 matching 8 bases. The trim removed 5 bases at V and 0 bases at J, leaving 4 bases unmatched. CDR1 SGHTA and CDR2 FQGNSA come from the germline V gene. The CDR3 totals 15 residues. This CDR3 reads CASSPDRASTDTQYF. The DNA of the CDR3 is TGTGCCAGCAGCCCGGACAGGGCTAGCACAGATACGCAGTATTTT.

The gene calls are TRBV21-1 and TRBJ2-7; the table's D call, TRBD1, has no DNA check behind it. TRBV21-1 is termed a pseudogene. The CDR3 contains 14 residues. The DNA of the CDR3 is TGTGCCAGCAGCTTGGGACAGGGTTCCTACGAGCAGTACTTC. It codes for CASSLGQGSYEQYF.

V is TRBV5-1 and J is TRBJ2-3, with 10 bases lining up with TRBD1. Germline assignment: CDR1 SGHRS and CDR2 YFSETQ. There are 16 residues in the CDR3. Germline trimming cut 0 bases from V and 3 bases from J; bases unmatched to any gene: 4. CDR3 nucleotide sequence: TGCGCCAGCAGCTTGGCCGGGGGACAGGGGACAGATACGCAGTATTTT. Translation: CASSLAGGQGTDTQYF.

The V gene is TRBV7-9, the J gene TRBJ2-1; 7 positions agree with TRBD2. CDR3 length: 14 residues. The germline CDR1 and CDR2 sequences are SEHNR and FQNEAQ (reference sequence). V lost 3 bases, J lost 5 bases, and 4 bases stayed unmatched. The chain's CDR3 is CASSLGGGDNEQFF. The CDR3 bases are TGTGCCAGCAGCTTGGGGGGAGGGGACAATGAGCAGTTCTTC.

Here the CDR3 reads CASSWVPSGGAYEQFF. The CDR3 region has the DNA TGTGCCAGCAGCTGGGTCCCTAGCGGGGGGGCCTATGAGCAGTTCTTC. The V gene is TRBV9, the J gene TRBJ2-1; 12 positions agree with TRBD2. The CDR3 is 16 residues long. After removal of 4 bases from V and 8 bases from J, the junction contained 10 bases not matched to a gene. Germline V lookup: CDR1 SGDLS, CDR2 YYNGEE.

V is TRBV29-1 and J is TRBJ1-4; 8 bases match TRBD1. V gave up 4 bases and J gave up 4 bases; unmatched junction bases: 2. This CDR3 spans 13 amino acids. Germline V gene lookup returns CDR1 SQVTM and CDR2 ANQGSEA. In DNA, the CDR3 is TGCAGCGTTGCACAGGGGGATAATGAAAAACTGTTTTTT. Protein sequence: CSVAQGDNEKLFF.

The chain has TRBV28 and TRBJ1-1, with D possibly matching TRBD1 (5 bases). There are 16 residues in the CDR3. The germline V gene has CDR1 MDHEN and CDR2 SYDVKM. Trimming left V 5 bases short and J 3 bases short, with 19 bases between. For the CDR3, the DNA is TGTGCCAGCAGTCCCCGGACCTTTCGGGGGGACACTGAAGCTTTCTTT. Protein: CASSPRTFRGDTEAFF. The full variable domain, completed using reference TRBV28 and TRBJ1-1, is DVKVTQSSRYLVKRTGEKVFLECVQDMDHENMFWYRQDPGLGLRLIYFSYDVKMKEKGDIPEGYSVSREKKERFSLILESASTNQTSMYLCASSPRTFRGDTEAFFGQGTRLTVV.

V and J are TRBV7-2 and TRBJ2-7, with D unresolved. The CDR3 spans 15 residues. Germline V gives CDR1 SGHTA, CDR2 FQGNSA. V lost 3 bases, J lost 1 base, and 13 bases lay in between. The chain's CDR3 is CASSLGRPLSYEQYF. The CDR3 DNA sequence: TGTGCCAGCAGCTTGGGCAGGCCTCTTTCCTACGAGCAGTACTTC.

This chain connects TRBV28 to TRBJ1-2; D is undetermined. In germline, CDR1 is MDHEN, CDR2 SYDVKM. V dropped 4 bases and J dropped 4 bases, with 13 bases sitting between them. CDR3 size: 14 residues. CDR3 nucleotide sequence: TGTGCCAGCAGTTCCACCTCAGAGGCCTATGGCTACACCTTC. Protein sequence: CASSSTSEAYGYTF.

CDR3 nucleotides: TGTGCCAGCAGCCAAGATCATCACAGGGTCGTGAACACTGAAGCTTTCTTT. This codes for CASSQDHHRVVNTEAFF. The chain carries TRBV3-1 (or the pseudogene TRBV3-2) and TRBJ1-1, with D possibly being TRBD1 (6 bases). The V end was cut by 0 bases, the J end by 0 bases, with 14 bases between. Germline CDR1 is LGHDT and CDR2 is YNNKEL (reference sequence). CDR3 size: 17 residues.

The chain employs TRBV11-3 and TRBJ2-5; a possible D gene is TRBD1 (6 bases). Per germline, CDR1 SGHNT and CDR2 YENEEA. There are 16 residues in the CDR3. The V end was cut by 1 base, the J end by 4 bases, with 16 bases between. CDR3 bases: TGTGCCAGCAGCTTAGCCGGTTCAGGGGATGCAGAGACCCAGTACTTC. The encoded protein is CASSLAGSGDAETQYF.

This clone was recorded a few times. The chain is built from TRBV10-3 and TRBJ2-3, with 13 bases identical to TRBD2. The CDR3 is made up of 12 amino acids. Per the germline V gene, CDR1 is ENHRY and CDR2 is SYGVKD. The V segment lost 8 bases and the J segment 13 bases; nucleotides outside the gene matches: 6. DNA of the CDR3: TGTGCCATCGGGACTAGCGGGATCGACGAGTATTTT. Its protein product is CAIGTSGIDEYF.